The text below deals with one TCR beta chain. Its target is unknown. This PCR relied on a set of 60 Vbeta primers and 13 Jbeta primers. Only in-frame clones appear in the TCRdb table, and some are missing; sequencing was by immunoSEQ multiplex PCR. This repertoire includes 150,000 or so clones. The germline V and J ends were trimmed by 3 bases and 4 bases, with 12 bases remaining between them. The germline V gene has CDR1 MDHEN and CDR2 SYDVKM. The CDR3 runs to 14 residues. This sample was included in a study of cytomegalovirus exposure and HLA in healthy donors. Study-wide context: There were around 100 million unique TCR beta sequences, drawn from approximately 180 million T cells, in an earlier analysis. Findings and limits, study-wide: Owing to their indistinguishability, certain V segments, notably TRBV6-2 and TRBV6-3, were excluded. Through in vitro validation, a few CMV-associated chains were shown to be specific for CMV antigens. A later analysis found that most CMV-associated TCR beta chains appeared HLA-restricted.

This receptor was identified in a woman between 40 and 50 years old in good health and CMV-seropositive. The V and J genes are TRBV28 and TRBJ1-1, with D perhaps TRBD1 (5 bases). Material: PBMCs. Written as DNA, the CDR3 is TGTGCCAGCAGTTTGAAGGCCAGGGTCACTGAAGCTTTCTTT. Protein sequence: CASSLKARVTEAFF.